Listed here are 27 T cell receptor beta chains from one sample, sequenced in a study of blood T cell repertoires in COVID-19. TCRdb keeps only in-frame clones here, not all; method: immunoSEQ multiplex PCR. The data contain 400,000 to 450,000 clones, 70% to 90% of them singletons. Material for sequencing was peripheral blood. The receptors were sampled from a woman in her twenties or thirties with active or convalescent COVID-19.

V and J are TRBV5-5 and TRBJ1-1; tentatively, D is TRBD1 (5 bases). The germline V gene has CDR1 SGHKS and CDR2 YYEKEE (reference sequence). The CDR3 sequence is 14 residues long. V lost 1 base, J lost 7 bases, and 14 bases lay in between. CDR3 nucleotides: TGTGCCAGCAGCTTGTCTAGAAGACAGATTGAAGCTTTCTTT. Its protein product is CASSLSRRQIEAFF.

This clone was detected once. The J gene is TRBJ2-2, the V gene TRBV18; D is unresolved. This CDR3 is built from 15 residues. Between the trimmed V and J ends, which lost 4 bases and 0 bases, there was a span of 9 bases. Germline CDR1 is KGHSH and CDR2 is LQKENI. This chain's CDR3 is CASSRSGSNTGELFF. CDR3 sequence (DNA): TGTGCCAGCTCACGGTCCGGGTCGAACACCGGGGAGCTGTTTTTT.

The CDR3 sequence: CASSLGAWARTEAFF. In DNA, the CDR3 is TGCGCCAGCAGCCTCGGCGCCTGGGCTCGCACTGAAGCTTTCTTT. V and J are TRBV4-1 and TRBJ1-1; D uncertain. Germline-derived CDR1 and CDR2 are MGHRA and YSYEKL. With 4 bases removed from V and 4 bases from J, the gap between germline ends came to 16 bases. The CDR3 totals 15 residues.

The CDR3 sequence is CASSGREGDSSYNSPLHF. CDR3 bases: TGTGCCAGCAGTGGGCGGGAAGGGGACAGCTCCTATAATTCACCCCTCCACTTT. The gene calls are TRBV2 and TRBJ1-6; 7 positions match TRBD1. The J segment lost 0 bases and the V segment lost 4 bases, leaving 9 bases of the junction unmatched. This CDR3 is 18 amino acids long. CDR1 is SNHLY and CDR2 is FYNNEI in the germline V gene.

This chain joins TRBV28 and TRBJ2-1; tentatively, D is TRBD1 (5 bases). Germline V CDR1 and CDR2: MDHEN, SYDVKM. V lost 3 bases to trimming and J lost 5 bases, with 17 bases between them. The CDR3 has 16 residues. The CDR3 here is CASSFSARAWDNEQFF. The CDR3 region has the DNA TGTGCCAGCAGTTTTTCCGCCAGGGCTTGGGACAATGAGCAGTTCTTC.

This rearrangement joins TRBV11-3 to TRBJ2-3; TRBD2 matches 7 bases. CDR3 length: 15 residues. Germline V lookup: CDR1 SGHNT, CDR2 YENEEA. V lost 4 bases to trimming and J lost 0 bases; unmatched junction nucleotides: 4. CDR3 in DNA: TGTGCCAGCAGCTCTAGCGGTGCTAGCACAGATACGCAGTATTTT. Amino acids: CASSSSGASTDTQYF.

This chain joins TRBV6-5 and TRBJ2-3; D is undetermined. The CDR3 extends over 13 amino acids. With 7 bases removed from V and 6 bases from J, the gap between germline ends came to 14 bases. CDR1 MNHEY and CDR2 SVGAGI come from the germline V gene. The CDR3 DNA sequence: TGTGCCAGCACCCCCGAGTCCCACGATACGCAGTATTTT. Translated: CASTPESHDTQYF.

The CDR3 loop is CASRDGLAGRYEQYF. DNA for the CDR3: TGTGCCAGCAGAGATGGACTAGCGGGGAGATACGAGCAGTACTTC. V is TRBV2 and J is TRBJ2-7; 12 nucleotides line up with TRBD2. The germline gives CDR1 SNHLY, CDR2 FYNNEI. V gave up 6 bases and J gave up 4 bases; unmatched junction bases: 7. CDR3 length: 15 residues.

This chain uses TRBV19 with TRBJ2-1; 9 positions match TRBD2. Germline V lookup: CDR1 LNHDA, CDR2 SQIVND (reference sequence). J lost 6 bases, V lost 1 base, and 7 bases had no gene match. The CDR3 covers 16 residues. In nucleotides, the CDR3 is TGTGCCAGTAGTATAGCCGGACTAGCGAACCTCAATGAGCAGTTCTTC. Its translation: CASSIAGLANLNEQFF. Drawing the rest from reference TRBV19 and TRBJ2-1, the complete variable domain is DGGITQSPKYLFRKEGQNVTLSCEQNLNHDAMYWYRQDPGQGLRLIYYSQIVNDFQKGDIAEGYSVSREKKESFPLTVTSAQKNPTAFYLCASSIAGLANLNEQFFGPGTRLTVL.

This clone has only one observation. CDR3 protein: CASSYSADNEQFF. DNA for the CDR3: TGTGCCAGCAGTTACTCGGCCGACAATGAGCAGTTCTTC. The chain employs TRBV6-5 and TRBJ2-1; D gene ambiguous. The V end was cut by 0 bases, the J end by 5 bases, with 5 bases between. This CDR3 has 13 residues. CDR1 MNHEY and CDR2 SVGAGI come from the germline V gene.

J is TRBJ1-4 and V is TRBV7-9; tentatively, D is TRBD1 (6 bases). The V gene lost 4 bases and the J gene lost 7 bases, with 13 bases spanning the gap. CDR1 is SEHNR, CDR2 FQNEAQ, per germline (reference sequence). The CDR3 spans 14 residues. For the CDR3, the DNA is TGTGCCAGCAGCTCACAGGGCCGTCCTGAAAAACTGTTTTTT. It translates to CASSSQGRPEKLFF.

The chain joins TRBV29-1 to TRBJ2-2; no clear D. Germline V gives CDR1 SQVTM, CDR2 ANQGSEA. Between the trimmed V and J ends, which lost 2 bases and 6 bases, there was a span of 7 bases. This CDR3 has 12 residues. CDR3: CSVEIRAGELFF. The CDR3 DNA sequence: TGCAGCGTTGAAATTCGGGCCGGGGAGCTGTTTTTT.

The chain joins TRBV2 to TRBJ2-3; D ambiguous. The CDR3 runs 14 residues. Trimming removed 1 base from V and 1 base from J, with 6 bases in between. Germline CDR1 SNHLY, CDR2 FYNNEI. CDR3 sequence (DNA): TGTGCCAGCAGTGAAGTACAGCGCACAGATACGCAGTATTTT. Amino acids: CASSEVQRTDTQYF.

The rearrangement joins TRBV2 to TRBJ2-7; no firm D call. Looked up from germline, CDR1 is SNHLY and CDR2 is FYNNEI. The CDR3 covers 15 residues. V lost 10 bases to trimming and J lost 3 bases, with 22 bases between them. CDR3 DNA: TGTGCCACCCAAGAAAACAGTGCACGTAACTACGAGCAGTACTTC. Translating it yields CATQENSARNYEQYF.

The V and J genes are TRBV10-3 and TRBJ1-4; no clear D gene. CDR3 length: 13 amino acids. V was clipped by 6 bases and J by 6 bases, with 11 bases between them. Germline CDR1 ENHRY, CDR2 SYGVKD. This CDR3 reads CAIRPGRDEKLFF. CDR3 nucleotides: TGTGCCATCAGACCCGGGAGAGATGAAAAACTGTTTTTT.

The J gene is TRBJ1-5, the V gene TRBV4-1; 11 bases are shared with TRBD1. The length of the CDR3 is 18 residues. V was clipped by 3 bases and J by 2 bases; unmatched bases: 9. Looked up from germline, CDR1 is MGHRA and CDR2 is YSYEKL. CDR3 sequence: CASSHDPGQGVGNQPQHF. DNA of the CDR3: TGCGCCAGCAGCCACGACCCGGGACAGGGGGTTGGCAATCAGCCCCAGCATTTT.

The chain links TRBV19 to TRBJ1-1; maybe TRBD1 (5 bases). CDR3 size: 13 residues. Germline loops: CDR1 LNHDA, CDR2 SQIVND (reference sequence). V dropped 7 bases and J dropped 3 bases, with 12 bases sitting between them. CDR3 bases: TGTGCCAGTACCAGGGCTGAGTACACTGAAGCTTTCTTT. Protein: CASTRAEYTEAFF. Full variable domain (outside the CDR3, taken from reference TRBV19 and TRBJ1-1): DGGITQSPKYLFRKEGQNVTLSCEQNLNHDAMYWYRQDPGQGLRLIYYSQIVNDFQKGDIAEGYSVSREKKESFPLTVTSAQKNPTAFYLCASTRAEYTEAFFGQGTRLTVV.

The CDR3 DNA reads as TGTGCCAGAAGCAGCGGACAGGGTCGGGGGGCCGGGGAGCTGTTTTTT. Amino acids: CARSSGQGRGAGELFF. This sequence joins TRBV5-3 and TRBJ2-2, with a tentative D call TRBD1 (8 bases). TRBV5-3 is an ORF, with its function uncertain. Trimming took off 4 bases at V and 6 bases at J, with 19 bases between the two ends. The CDR3 contains 16 residues.

The chain joins TRBV2 to TRBJ1-1; no definite D call. With 3 bases removed from V and 4 bases from J, the gap between germline ends came to 18 bases. CDR3 size: 16 residues. Germline V lookup: CDR1 SNHLY, CDR2 FYNNEI. CDR3 residues: CASSERVRPEGTEAFF. The CDR3, as DNA: TGTGCCAGCAGTGAGAGGGTGCGACCTGAAGGCACTGAAGCTTTCTTT.

The genes are TRBV3-1 (or the pseudogene TRBV3-2) and TRBJ2-5; 8 positions match TRBD2. This CDR3 contains 14 residues. The germline V gene encodes CDR1 LGHDT and CDR2 YNNKEL (reference sequence). With 5 bases clipped from V and 1 base from J, the junction kept 3 bases outside the gene matches. CDR3 sequence (DNA): TGTGCCAGCAGCGATAGCGGGGTCCAAGAGACCCAGTACTTC. Protein product: CASSDSGVQETQYF.

The genes are TRBV4-1 and TRBJ2-7; 8 bases are shared with TRBD2. J was trimmed by 2 bases and V by 4 bases; bases with no gene match: 10. The CDR3 has 16 residues. In germline, CDR1 is MGHRA, CDR2 YSYEKL. The CDR3 sequence is CASSPEGMGLAYEQYF. CDR3 in DNA: TGCGCCAGCAGCCCAGAAGGTATGGGACTAGCCTACGAGCAGTACTTC.

The chain employs TRBV19 and TRBJ2-4, with 7 positions matching TRBD2. This CDR3 contains 20 residues. Germline V gives CDR1 LNHDA, CDR2 SQIVND (reference sequence). The trim removed 0 bases at V and 1 base at J, leaving 15 bases unmatched. CDR3 sequence: CASSIDWTWEGDMAKNIQYF. CDR3 DNA sequence: TGTGCCAGTAGTATAGATTGGACTTGGGAGGGTGACATGGCCAAAAACATTCAGTACTTC.

The gene calls are TRBV6-5 and TRBJ1-5, with a tentative D call TRBD1 (5 bases). V was trimmed by 5 bases and J by 3 bases, leaving 14 bases between them. Germline loops: CDR1 MNHEY, CDR2 SVGAGI. This CDR3 has 15 residues. CDR3 sequence: CASSPSRGDNQPQHF. The CDR3, as DNA: TGTGCCAGCAGTCCTTCACGGGGGGACAATCAGCCCCAGCATTTT.

This chain uses TRBV5-4 with TRBJ1-5, with D maybe TRBD1 (6 bases). This CDR3 comprises 17 residues. CDR1 and CDR2 from the germline V gene are SGHNT and YYREEE (reference sequence). V gave up 1 base and J gave up 5 bases, with 19 bases separating them. CDR3 residues: CASSLRLWEQGHQPQHF. The CDR3 DNA reads TGTGCCAGCAGCTTGAGATTATGGGAACAGGGCCATCAGCCCCAGCATTTT.

This sequence joins TRBV27 and TRBJ1-5, with a possible D match to TRBD1 (6 bases). CDR3 length: 15 amino acids. Deletions cut 9 bases from V and 0 bases from J, with 15 bases between. The germline V gene has CDR1 MNHEY and CDR2 SMNVEV (reference sequence). CDR3 loop: CARGPGHNSNQPQHF. DNA of the CDR3: TGTGCCAGGGGACCGGGACATAATAGCAATCAGCCCCAGCATTTT.

The chain couples TRBV29-1 to TRBJ1-1; perhaps TRBD1 as D (6 bases). CDR1 and CDR2 from the germline V gene are SQVTM and ANQGSEA. V was trimmed by 5 bases and J by 3 bases, leaving 13 bases between them. The CDR3 is 13 residues long. Here the CDR3 reads CSVFQQGHTEAFF. The CDR3 DNA is TGCAGCGTTTTTCAACAGGGACACACTGAAGCTTTCTTT.

V and J are TRBV5-1 and TRBJ1-1; D ambiguous. Looked up from germline, CDR1 is SGHRS and CDR2 is YFSETQ. Deletions cut 0 bases from V and 0 bases from J, with 15 bases between. The CDR3 spans 17 residues. CDR3 region: CASSLGLPRALNTEAFF. The CDR3 bases are TGCGCCAGCAGCTTGGGACTCCCGAGGGCCTTGAACACTGAAGCTTTCTTT.